Below are 15 T cell receptor beta chains sequenced from a single sample in a study of cytomegalovirus exposure and HLA in healthy donors. The PCR employed 60 Vbeta primers together with 13 Jbeta primers. Here immunoSEQ multiplex PCR was the method, and the copy in TCRdb shows in-frame clones only, minus some. The sample yields 55,000 to 70,000 clones, 75% to 85% seen once. Sequenced input: PBMCs. Receptors were obtained from a male donor in good health and CMV-seronegative.

V is TRBV15 and J is TRBJ1-1, with D uncertain. This CDR3 spans 13 amino acids. Per germline, CDR1 LNHNV and CDR2 YYDKDF (reference sequence). V shed 5 bases and J shed 0 bases, with 7 bases lying between them. Here the CDR3 reads CATSWPVNTEAFF. DNA of the CDR3: TGTGCCACCAGCTGGCCAGTGAACACTGAAGCTTTCTTT. The whole variable domain, filled in from reference TRBV15 and TRBJ1-1, reads DAMVIQNPRYQVTQFGKPVTLSCSQTLNHNVMYWYQQKSSQAPKLLFHYYDKDFNNEADTPDNFQSRRPNTSFCFLDIRSPGLGDTAMYLCATSWPVNTEAFFGQGTRLTVV.

V gene TRBV7-2 combines with J gene TRBJ2-1; 7 nucleotides line up with TRBD1. Per the germline V gene, CDR1 is SGHTA and CDR2 is FQGNSA. The trim removed 5 bases at V and 6 bases at J, leaving 1 base unmatched. The CDR3 sequence is 12 residues long. The DNA for the CDR3 is TGTGCCAGCAGCGCAGGGGGCAATGAGCAGTTCTTC. As protein: CASSAGGNEQFF.

This clone was seen a handful of times. J is TRBJ1-5 and V is TRBV7-2; 7 bases align to TRBD1. This CDR3 comprises 16 residues. In germline, CDR1 is SGHTA, CDR2 FQGNSA. V lost 6 bases, J lost 1 base, and 9 bases stayed unmatched. CDR3 protein: CASSEQGSRSNQPQHF. The DNA of the CDR3 is TGTGCCAGCAGTGAACAGGGGAGTAGAAGCAATCAGCCCCAGCATTTT.

The chain carries TRBV19 and TRBJ2-7, with 14 bases identical to TRBD2. From germline, CDR1 is LNHDA and CDR2 SQIVND (reference sequence). The V and J ends lost 4 bases and 1 base, in that order; junction bases with no gene match: 0. The CDR3 is 15 amino acids. The CDR3 is CASSRLAGGSYEQYF. In DNA, the CDR3 is TGTGCCAGTAGTAGACTAGCGGGGGGGTCCTACGAGCAGTACTTC.

This clone was seen more than once but under ten times. The genes are TRBV19 and TRBJ2-5; a weak D match, TRBD2 (5 bases). This CDR3 comprises 14 residues. V shed 3 bases and J shed 7 bases, with 15 bases lying between them. Looked up from germline, CDR1 is LNHDA and CDR2 is SQIVND (reference sequence). CDR3 sequence: CASSMDSGVATQYF. The DNA for the CDR3 is TGTGCCAGTAGTATGGATTCCGGGGTTGCGACCCAGTACTTC.

This sequence joins TRBV5-1 and TRBJ2-1; TRBD2 is a possible D gene (6 bases). Germline CDR1 is SGHRS and CDR2 is YFSETQ. Trimming removed 4 bases from V and 6 bases from J, with 20 bases in between. The CDR3 has 16 amino acids. Here the CDR3 reads CASSVGDGGPPNEQFF. The CDR3 nucleotides are TGCGCCAGCAGCGTAGGTGATGGAGGGCCCCCCAATGAGCAGTTCTTC. Based on the CDR3 plus reference TRBV5-1 and TRBJ2-1, the full variable domain is KAGVTQTPRYLIKTRGQQVTLSCSPISGHRSVSWYQQTPGQGLQFLFEYFSETQRNKGNFPGRFSGRQFSNSRSEMNVSTLELGDSALYLCASSVGDGGPPNEQFFGPGTRLTVL.

The chain is built from TRBV29-1 and TRBJ1-1; no clear D gene. Between the trimmed V and J ends, which lost 6 bases and 1 base, there was a span of 12 bases. The CDR3 sequence is 13 residues long. Germline V lookup: CDR1 SQVTM, CDR2 ANQGSEA. The CDR3: CSVRTAGNTEAFF. The CDR3 DNA sequence: TGCAGCGTCAGAACGGCAGGGAACACTGAAGCTTTCTTT.

The chain recombines TRBV13 with TRBJ2-7, with no clear D. V gave up 3 bases and J gave up 2 bases, with 8 bases separating them. Per the germline V gene, CDR1 is PRHDT and CDR2 is FYEKMQ (reference sequence). This CDR3 contains 13 residues. As DNA, the CDR3 is TGTGCCAGCAGCTTCGGCAGGACCTACGAGCAGTACTTC. It is translated as CASSFGRTYEQYF.

This clone occurred once. The CDR3 spells CASSYQGGQTEQYF. For the CDR3, the DNA is TGTGCCAGCAGTTACCAGGGTGGTCAAACCGAGCAGTACTTC. The chain employs TRBV6-5 and TRBJ2-7; TRBD1 might be the D (5 bases). Germline-derived CDR1 and CDR2 are MNHEY and SVGAGI. This CDR3 region has 14 residues. Trimming removed 2 bases from V and 6 bases from J, with 14 bases in between.

The genes are TRBV6-6 and TRBJ1-1, with D possibly TRBD1 on 6 matching bases. CDR3 size: 14 residues. CDR1 and CDR2 from the germline V gene are MNHNY and SVGAGI (reference sequence). The V end lost 4 bases, the J end lost 2 bases, and 11 bases lay between the germline ends. CDR3 nucleotides: TGTGCCAGCAGTTTTACAGGGAGAAACACTGAAGCTTTCTTT. Translation gives CASSFTGRNTEAFF.

A remark on this clone: Germline and junction disagree at one end, which may indicate a read error. The genes are TRBV9 and TRBJ1-4; perhaps TRBD1 as D (6 bases). The CDR3 runs 13 residues. Germline CDR1 reads SGDLS; CDR2 reads YYNGEE. The CDR3 DNA is TGTGCCAGCAGCCCCGGACAGTCCGAAACACTGTTTTTT. This codes for CASSPGQSETLFF. Using reference TRBV9 and TRBJ1-4 for the parts outside the CDR3, the full variable domain is DSGVTQTPKHLITATGQRVTLRCSPRSGDLSVYWYQQSLDQGLQFLIQYYNGEERAKGNILERFSAQQFPDLHSELNLSSLELGDSALYFCASSPGQSETLFFGSGTQLSVL.

The chain uses TRBV4-1 and TRBJ1-1; D remains ambiguous. The CDR3 sequence is 18 residues long. V was trimmed by 2 bases and J by 1 base, leaving 20 bases between them. The germline V gene encodes CDR1 MGHRA and CDR2 YSYEKL. The CDR3: CASSQRLSSRQTNTEAFF. The CDR3, as DNA: TGCGCCAGCAGCCAACGATTAAGTTCGAGGCAGACGAACACTGAAGCTTTCTTT.

The chain links TRBV19 to TRBJ1-5, with a weak D call TRBD1 (5 bases). The CDR3 spans 16 residues. The V end was cut by 3 bases, the J end by 2 bases, with 14 bases between. Germline V gene sequence: CDR1 LNHDA, CDR2 SQIVND (reference sequence). The CDR3 loop reads CASSINLGGGNQPQHF. The CDR3 nucleotides are TGTGCCAGTAGTATTAATCTGGGAGGGGGCAATCAGCCCCAGCATTTT.

This clone was counted only a few times. The rearrangement joins TRBV4-3 to TRBJ2-7, with D maybe TRBD2 (5 bases). Trimming shortened V by 0 bases and J by 3 bases, and 9 bases separated the two germline ends. The germline CDR1 and CDR2 sequences are LGHNA and YSLEER. This CDR3 region has 14 residues. CDR3 bases: TGCGCCAGCAGCCAAGATCCAGGACTCTACGAGCAGTACTTC. Encoded protein: CASSQDPGLYEQYF.

This clone was found a few times. The chain has TRBV7-2 and TRBJ2-5, with 10 nucleotides matching TRBD2. V was pared by 3 bases and J by 5 bases, with 3 bases of the junction left unmatched. The CDR3 has 14 residues. In germline, CDR1 is SGHTA, CDR2 FQGNSA. The CDR3 bases are TGTGCCAGCAGCTTCGGGACTAGCGAGGAGACCCAGTACTTC. The encoded protein is CASSFGTSEETQYF.